One and the same sample provided the 28 T cell receptor beta chains below, sequenced in a study of OX40 agonist ivuxolimab in advanced cancers. Method: immunoSEQ multiplex PCR; TCRdb's copy keeps in-frame clones and lacks some. The sample lists around 87,000 clones, 94% occurring once. This sample comprised CD4+ or CD8+ T cells sorted from blood, obtained in a trial of the OX40 agonist ivuxolimab. Every receptor here comes from an adult with an advanced solid tumor such as melanoma, head and neck, liver or kidney cancer.

A word on this clone: Other nucleotide sequences from this sample produce the same CDR3. The chain has TRBV29-1 and TRBJ2-7, with 7 bases that match TRBD2. The ends lost 4 bases at V and 6 bases at J; junction bases unmatched: 6. The CDR3 runs 12 residues. Germline loops: CDR1 SQVTM, CDR2 ANQGSEA. This CDR3 is CSVVGGTGEQYF. As DNA, the CDR3 is TGCAGCGTTGTGGGGGGGACCGGCGAGCAGTACTTC.

The rearrangement links TRBV5-1 to TRBJ2-7; 8 nucleotides line up with TRBD2. The germline V gene encodes CDR1 SGHRS and CDR2 YFSETQ. This CDR3 comprises 15 residues. V lost 6 bases, J lost 0 bases, and 8 bases stayed unmatched. In DNA form, the CDR3 reads TGCGCCAGCACGCCGGGGACTAGAATCTCCTACGAGCAGTACTTC. This codes for CASTPGTRISYEQYF.

This CDR3 is CSVEDKQGGYGYTF. The CDR3 bases are TGCAGCGTTGAAGACAAACAGGGGGGCTATGGCTACACCTTC. This rearrangement joins TRBV29-1 to TRBJ1-2, with 8 nucleotides matching TRBD1. The CDR3 has 14 residues. Germline V gene sequence: CDR1 SQVTM, CDR2 ANQGSEA. V was clipped by 0 bases and J by 4 bases; unmatched bases: 4.

In this sample, this clone turned up a few times. Other DNA sequences in the same sample also yield this CDR3. The chain joins TRBV2 to TRBJ1-1; no clear D. V shed 5 bases and J shed 5 bases, with 9 bases lying between them. Germline CDR1 and CDR2: SNHLY and FYNNEI. The CDR3 has 12 residues. CDR3 coding DNA: TGTGCCAGCAGTCTGGGTAAAACTGAAGCTTTCTTT. Translated, it gives CASSLGKTEAFF. Variable domain in full (rest from reference TRBV2 and TRBJ1-1): EPEVTQTPSHQVTQMGQEVILRCVPISNHLYFYWYRQILGQKVEFLVSFYNNEISEKSEIFDDQFSVERPDGSNFTLKIRSTKLEDSAMYFCASSLGKTEAFFGQGTRLTVV.

The J gene is TRBJ1-1, the V gene TRBV25-1; D is ambiguous. Germline V gene data show CDR1 as MGHDK and CDR2 as SYGVNS. Trimming cost V 3 bases and J 5 bases, with 7 bases left between them. The CDR3 has 12 residues. CDR3 protein: CASSEEGTEAFF. For the CDR3, the DNA is TGTGCCAGCAGTGAGGAAGGTACTGAAGCTTTCTTT.

The genes are TRBV6-1 and TRBJ1-5, with D tentatively TRBD1 (6 bases). CDR1 is MNHNS, CDR2 SASEGT, per germline. CDR3 size: 16 residues. Trimming cost V 3 bases and J 5 bases, with 17 bases left between them. The CDR3 coding sequence is TGTGCCAGCAGTGACAGGGTAGGGGGAGGGTATCAGCCCCAGCATTTT. Its protein is CASSDRVGGGYQPQHF.

J is TRBJ1-5 and V is TRBV15; no clear D gene. Trimming removed 8 bases at V and 4 bases at J, with 24 bases between. This CDR3 has 17 residues. The germline V gene has CDR1 LNHNV and CDR2 YYDKDF (reference sequence). The CDR3 reads CATSDQGRRRYNQPQHF. The CDR3 coding sequence is TGTGCCACCTCCGACCAAGGCCGCCGGAGGTATAATCAGCCCCAGCATTTT.

The V call is TRBV7-9, the J call TRBJ2-3; TRBD2 matches at 8 bases. The V gene's germline CDR1 is SEHNR and CDR2 FQNEAQ (reference sequence). CDR3 length: 17 residues. V trimming: 0 bases; J trimming: 2 bases; junction bases outside the gene matches: 7. CDR3 coding DNA: TGTGCCAGCAGCTTAGCGATCGAGCGGGAGCCCACAGATACGCAGTATTTT. It translates to CASSLAIEREPTDTQYF. The full variable domain, rest sourced from reference TRBV7-9 and TRBJ2-3, is DTGVSQNPRHKITKRGQNVTFRCDPISEHNRLYWYRQTLGQGPEFLTYFQNEAQLEKSRLLSDRFSAERPKGSFSTLEIQRTEQGDSAMYLCASSLAIEREPTDTQYFGPGTRLTVL.

The V gene is TRBV27, the J gene TRBJ2-5, with 9 positions matching TRBD1. This CDR3 comprises 17 residues. Germline V gene sequence: CDR1 MNHEY, CDR2 SMNVEV (reference sequence). V lost 5 bases and J lost 5; bases outside the gene matches: 15. The CDR3 region is CASSRYRGTGGLETQYF. CDR3 nucleotides: TGTGCCAGCAGTCGATATAGGGGAACAGGGGGCCTCGAGACCCAGTACTTC.

This clone has more than one count but fewer than ten. The chain recombines TRBV18 with TRBJ1-2, with 9 bases fitting TRBD1. V shed 4 bases, J shed 4 bases, and the junction held 7 bases outside the gene matches. Germline lookup yields CDR1 KGHSH and CDR2 LQKENI. This CDR3 is 15 amino acids long. In DNA form, the CDR3 reads TGTGCCAGCTCACAAAAGGGACAGGGTGGCTATGGCTACACCTTC. Translating gives CASSQKGQGGYGYTF.

On this clone itself: This sample also contains other DNA sequences that code for the same CDR3. V is TRBV11-2 and J is TRBJ1-2; TRBD1 aligns across 11 bases. This CDR3 spans 15 amino acids. The V segment lost 3 bases and the J segment 4 bases; nucleotides outside the gene matches: 4. Germline assignment: CDR1 SGHAT and CDR2 FQNNGV. The CDR3 reads CASSFGQGAPYGYTF. The DNA of the CDR3 is TGTGCCAGCAGCTTCGGACAGGGGGCTCCCTATGGCTACACCTTC.

CDR3 coding DNA: TGTGCCAGCAGCCACGGGAGGGCCGGGGCAGATACGCAGTATTTT. This encodes CASSHGRAGADTQYF. The chain has TRBV13 and TRBJ2-3; 8 positions agree with TRBD2. With V trimmed by 5 bases and J by 4 bases, 8 bases remained unmatched. The germline V gene has CDR1 PRHDT and CDR2 FYEKMQ (reference sequence). This CDR3 is 15 amino acids long.

This rearrangement joins TRBV13 to TRBJ1-1; D ambiguous. V gave up 4 bases and J gave up 6 bases, with 12 bases separating them. The CDR3 is 13 residues long. In germline, CDR1 is PRHDT, CDR2 FYEKMQ (reference sequence). The CDR3 DNA follows: TGTGCCAGCAGCTCCACAGAGTTCGCTGAAGCTTTCTTT. Translating gives CASSSTEFAEAFF.

This clone has only one observation. V and J are TRBV7-9 and TRBJ1-5, with D unresolved. This CDR3 has 14 residues. The V gene lost 5 bases and the J gene lost 3 bases, with 11 bases spanning the gap. The germline CDR1 and CDR2 sequences are SEHNR and FQNEAQ (reference sequence). The CDR3 region is CASSLDGLNQPQHF. CDR3 coding DNA: TGTGCCAGCAGCCTAGACGGCCTCAATCAGCCCCAGCATTTT.

The genes are TRBV7-6 and TRBJ2-3; D ambiguous. V shed 6 bases and J shed 0 bases, with 13 bases lying between them. The CDR3 spans 15 residues. In germline, CDR1 is SGHVS, CDR2 FNYEAQ. As DNA, the CDR3 is TGTGCCAGCAGGTTTGGCTGGGCTAGCACAGATACGCAGTATTTT. It translates to CASRFGWASTDTQYF. The full variable domain, its missing parts supplied by reference TRBV7-6 and TRBJ2-3, is GAGVSQSPRYKVTKRGQDVALRCDPISGHVSLYWYRQALGQGPEFLTYFNYEAQQDKSGLPNDRFSAERPEGSISTLTIQRTEQRDSAMYRCASRFGWASTDTQYFGPGTRLTVL.

The chain joins TRBV14 to TRBJ2-3, with a weak D call TRBD1 (6 bases). This CDR3 has 16 residues. Per germline, CDR1 SGHDN and CDR2 FVKESK. The V gene lost 0 bases and the J gene lost 0 bases, with 10 bases spanning the gap. The CDR3 coding sequence is TGTGCCAGCAGCCAAGAGGGGACACTTAGCACAGATACGCAGTATTTT. Translating gives CASSQEGTLSTDTQYF.

The V and J genes are TRBV4-1 and TRBJ2-7; no clear D gene. The CDR3 spans 17 residues. From germline, CDR1 is MGHRA and CDR2 YSYEKL. The V end was cut by 0 bases, the J end by 4 bases, with 19 bases between. The DNA of the CDR3 is TGCGCCAGCAGCCAAGAGACACGTTTGCGGCAGCAATACGAGCAGTACTTC. Its translation is CASSQETRLRQQYEQYF.

In its sample, this clone was seen once. At the DNA level, this CDR3 is encoded by other sequences in the same sample as well. The chain couples TRBV13 to TRBJ1-5; D unclear. Germline assignment: CDR1 PRHDT and CDR2 FYEKMQ (reference sequence). The CDR3 totals 15 residues. Trimming removed 0 bases at V and 4 bases at J, with 10 bases between. In DNA, the CDR3 is TGTGCCAGCAGCTTAGGCAGAGGGAGTAATCAGCCCCAGCATTTT. Protein product: CASSLGRGSNQPQHF. The variable domain in full, with the rest retrieved from reference TRBV13 and TRBJ1-5, is AAGVIQSPRHLIKEKRETATLKCYPIPRHDTVYWYQQGPGQDPQFLISFYEKMQSDKGSIPDRFSAQQFSDYHSELNMSSLELGDSALYFCASSLGRGSNQPQHFGDGTRLSIL.

This clone was seen only once. The chain links TRBV7-8 to TRBJ1-1, with TRBD1 identical over 7 bases. The CDR3 is made up of 15 amino acids. V lost 1 base and J lost 1; bases outside the gene matches: 3. Germline V CDR1 and CDR2: SGHVS, FQNEAQ. The CDR3 region has the DNA TGTGCCAGCAGCTTAGGGGACAGTAGGAACACTGAAGCTTTCTTT. Translating gives CASSLGDSRNTEAFF.

V gene TRBV4-1 combines with J gene TRBJ2-7; D assignment may be TRBD1 or TRBD2 (7 bases each). CDR1 is MGHRA and CDR2 is YSYEKL in the germline V gene. The V gene lost 5 bases and the J gene lost 4 bases, with 18 bases spanning the gap. This CDR3 region has 15 residues. This CDR3 is CASSYRDSGMYEQYF. In nucleotides, the CDR3 is TGCGCCAGCAGCTACCGGGACAGCGGGATGTACGAGCAGTACTTC.

This chain connects TRBV29-1 to TRBJ2-7; tentative D call: TRBD2 (6 bases). Germline V lookup: CDR1 SQVTM, CDR2 ANQGSEA. V lost 3 bases to trimming and J lost 4 bases, with 16 bases between them. The CDR3 consists of 14 residues. The CDR3 DNA is TGCAGCGTTGAGGACGGGACTCTCATTTACGAGCAGTACTTC. It codes for CSVEDGTLIYEQYF.

The chain combines TRBV20-1 with TRBJ2-3; D is possibly TRBD2 (5 bases). The CDR3 sequence is 11 residues long. Trimming shortened V by 4 bases and J by 5 bases, and 7 bases separated the two germline ends. Germline V gene lookup returns CDR1 DFQATT and CDR2 SNEGSKA (reference sequence). Here the CDR3 reads CSAMREDTQYF. For the CDR3, the DNA is TGCAGTGCTATGAGGGAAGATACGCAGTATTTT.

The chain joins TRBV12-5 to TRBJ1-5; possible D gene TRBD1, 5 bases. CDR1 LGHNT and CDR2 FRNRAP come from the germline V gene. With 6 bases removed from V and 5 bases from J, the gap between germline ends came to 14 bases. The CDR3 loop spans 14 amino acids. The DNA for the CDR3 is TGTGCTAGTGGCCCGCCGGACAATTATCAGCCCCAGCATTTT. As protein: CASGPPDNYQPQHF.

The rearrangement uses TRBV5-6 and TRBJ2-1, with TRBD2 identical over 7 bases. Trimming took 1 base from V and 8 from J; bases not matched to a gene: 9. Per the germline V gene, CDR1 is SGHDT and CDR2 is YYEEEE. The CDR3 consists of 15 residues. CDR3 region: CASSLQASGPYEQFF. CDR3 nucleotides: TGTGCCAGCAGCTTGCAGGCTAGCGGCCCATATGAGCAGTTCTTC.

The V gene is TRBV13, the J gene TRBJ2-1, with D perhaps given as TRBD1 or TRBD2 (6 bases each). The germline V gene has CDR1 PRHDT and CDR2 FYEKMQ (reference sequence). Trimming shortened V by 5 bases and J by 7 bases, and 15 bases separated the two germline ends. The CDR3 is 14 amino acids. The chain's CDR3 is CASSRGPVQNEQFF. The CDR3 DNA reads as TGTGCCAGCAGCCGGGGGCCCGTCCAAAATGAGCAGTTCTTC.

The chain recombines TRBV18 with TRBJ1-6, with TRBD1 identical over 7 bases. The germline V gene has CDR1 KGHSH and CDR2 LQKENI. The CDR3 spans 15 residues. Germline trimming cut 3 bases from V and 5 bases from J; bases unmatched to any gene: 4. The CDR3 nucleotides are TGTGCCAGCTCACCGGGGGACAGCAATAATTCACCCCTCCACTTT. Protein sequence: CASSPGDSNNSPLHF.

The chain joins TRBV25-1 to TRBJ2-7; weak D call: TRBD1 (6 bases). The germline gives CDR1 MGHDK, CDR2 SYGVNS. CDR3 length: 13 amino acids. V was cut by 4 bases and J by 5 bases, with 12 bases left in between. In nucleotides, the CDR3 is TGTGCCAGCAGTGTACAGGGCCCCCACGAGCAGTACTTC. Protein product: CASSVQGPHEQYF.

The CDR3 sequence is CASSSGWAYEQYF. The CDR3 DNA is TGTGCCAGCAGCTCCGGATGGGCTTACGAGCAGTACTTC. This chain connects TRBV7-8 to TRBJ2-7, with unresolved D. Germline CDR1 is SGHVS and CDR2 is FQNEAQ. The CDR3 is 13 residues long. V lost 4 bases to trimming and J lost 4 bases, with 11 bases between them.